The 29 T cell receptor beta chains listed next were all sequenced from one sample in a study of regulatory T cells in long-lasting Graves disease. Time point described: newly diagnosed GD, antithyroid drugs for less than 3 months. PBMC RNA was the source of the TCR library. The TCR beta library used iRepertoire HTBI primers with Arm-PCR amplification of CDR3. TCRdb passed the multiplex PCR reads through MiXCR, listing each CDR3 protein once. The table has fewer than 500,000 distinct CDR3 sequences, 16% seen once. These data are also associated with another study on T cells in Graves' hyperthyroidism and ophthalmopathy.

Sequences were derived from peripheral blood mononuclear cells (PBMCs), sampled at new diagnosis, from a patient treated with antithyroid drugs. These receptors were collected from a man aged 35-49 years with Graves disease.

This clonotype was observed at least ten times. The rearrangement links TRBV7-9 to TRBJ2-7; no reliable D call. This CDR3 spans 15 amino acids. V was clipped by 5 bases and J by 6 bases, with 20 bases between them. Looked up from germline, CDR1 is SEHNR and CDR2 is FQNEAQ (reference sequence). Here the CDR3 reads CASSPRKSMGIEQYF. The CDR3 DNA reads as TGTGCCAGCAGCCCCAGAAAGTCTATGGGTATCGAGCAGTACTTC.

At least ten counts were recorded for this clonotype. DNA of the CDR3: TGTGCCAGCAGCTTAATGTGGAGTCCCGTGACGACTAGCGGGCTCTACGAGCAGTACTTC. It yields the protein CASSLMWSPVTTSGLYEQYF. The rearrangement links TRBV7-3 to TRBJ2-7, with 10 nucleotides matching TRBD2. The CDR3 runs 20 residues. With V trimmed by 1 base and J by 3 bases, 18 bases remained unmatched. Looked up from germline, CDR1 is SGHTA and CDR2 is FQGTGA.

V gene TRBV19 combines with J gene TRBJ2-7; 10 bases are shared with TRBD2. The germline V gene encodes CDR1 LNHDA and CDR2 SQIVND (reference sequence). The CDR3 covers 15 residues. V shed 3 bases, J shed 6 bases, and the junction held 8 bases outside the gene matches. In DNA, the CDR3 is TGTGCCAGTAGTATCAGCCTAGCGGGAGTTGCCGAGCAGTACTTC. Its protein product is CASSISLAGVAEQYF.

This clonotype was seen a handful of times. The V and J genes are TRBV3-1 and TRBJ1-2; 8 nucleotides agree with TRBD1. Losses at the gene ends were 1 base for V and 8 bases for J; bases not matched to a gene: 6. This CDR3 contains 14 residues. Per the germline V gene, CDR1 is LGHDT and CDR2 is YNNKEL (reference sequence). The CDR3 sequence is CASSQASGQGGYTF. CDR3 nucleotide sequence: TGTGCCAGCAGCCAAGCGTCAGGACAGGGCGGCTACACCTTC.

This clonotype was seen a handful of times. The J gene is TRBJ2-1, the V gene TRBV27; D is unclear. V lost 4 bases and J 2 bases, leaving 9 bases between the germline ends. Germline CDR1 and CDR2: MNHEY and SMNVEV (reference sequence). The length of the CDR3 is 14 residues. CDR3 amino acids: CASSSQLAYNEQFF. The CDR3 nucleotides are TGTGCCAGCAGTTCCCAACTGGCCTACAATGAGCAGTTCTTC.

The chain combines TRBV15 with TRBJ2-1; D unresolved. Trimming pared 0 bases from V and 3 bases from J, leaving 9 bases between. Looked up from germline, CDR1 is LNHNV and CDR2 is YYDKDF (reference sequence). This CDR3 is 15 amino acids long. The DNA of the CDR3 is TGTGCCACCAGCAGAGACCCGGCAGACTACAATGAGCAGTTCTTC. Its protein is CATSRDPADYNEQFF.

Only a few counts were recorded for this clonotype. CDR3 protein: CASRGQGQITGELFF. CDR3 coding DNA: TGTGCCAGCAGGGGACAGGGGCAGATCACCGGGGAGCTGTTTTTT. V and J are TRBV6-1 and TRBJ2-2, with 10 bases matching TRBD1. Germline CDR1 reads MNHNS; CDR2 reads SASEGT. Trimming took 6 bases from V and 4 from J; bases not matched to a gene: 5. This CDR3 region has 15 residues.

This clonotype was observed a single time. The V gene is TRBV12-3 or TRBV12-4, the J gene TRBJ2-7; no definite D call. This CDR3 is built from 15 residues. The V and J ends lost 3 bases and 2 bases respectively, with 14 bases between them. CDR3 coding DNA: TGTGCCAGCAGTTTGTTACTCTCCAAGGCCTACGAGCAGTACTTC. Translated: CASSLLLSKAYEQYF.

CDR3 loop: CASSPHRDRGYTF. Here the CDR3 DNA reads TGTGCCAGCAGTCCCCACAGGGATCGTGGCTACACCTTC. This chain connects TRBV27 to TRBJ1-2; possible D gene TRBD1, 6 bases. Trimming took off 5 bases at V and 7 bases at J, with 14 bases between the two ends. The CDR3 is made up of 13 amino acids. In germline, CDR1 is MNHEY, CDR2 SMNVEV (reference sequence).

This chain uses TRBV5-5 with TRBJ2-7, with unresolved D. Germline lookup yields CDR1 SGHKS and CDR2 YYEKEE (reference sequence). This CDR3 spans 15 amino acids. The V and J ends lost 5 bases and 2 bases respectively, with 17 bases between them. CDR3 DNA sequence: TGTGCCAGCAGTTCACCAGGACGAGTGACCTACGAGCAGTACTTC. Translating gives CASSSPGRVTYEQYF.

This clonotype was counted many times. The J gene is TRBJ2-7, the V gene TRBV5-1; weak D call: TRBD2 (6 bases). This CDR3 has 13 amino acids. V shed 4 bases and J shed 3 bases, with 11 bases lying between them. Germline V CDR1 and CDR2: SGHRS, YFSETQ. This CDR3 reads CASSREWGYEQYF. DNA of the CDR3: TGCGCCAGCAGCCGGGAGTGGGGCTACGAGCAGTACTTC.

In its sample, this clonotype was seen a few times. The chain has TRBV10-3 and TRBJ2-1; a possible D gene is TRBD2 (6 bases). V dropped 3 bases and J dropped 6 bases, with 9 bases sitting between them. Germline CDR1 is ENHRY and CDR2 is SYGVKD. CDR3 size: 13 residues. The DNA of the CDR3 is TGTGCCATCAGTGAAGGACTATTCAATGAGCAGTTCTTC. It is translated as CAISEGLFNEQFF.

V and J are TRBV10-1 and TRBJ1-6; D ambiguous. Per germline, CDR1 WNHNN and CDR2 SYGVQD (reference sequence). V lost 4 bases to trimming and J lost 7 bases, with 8 bases between them. The CDR3 totals 13 residues. The CDR3 DNA reads as TGCGCCAGCAGTGGGCGAAGAAATTCACCCCTCCACTTT. It is translated as CASSGRRNSPLHF.

V gene TRBV6-1 combines with J gene TRBJ2-2, with D possibly TRBD2 on 6 matching bases. Trimming took off 6 bases at V and 1 base at J, with 9 bases between the two ends. CDR3 size: 14 residues. The germline V gene encodes CDR1 MNHNS and CDR2 SASEGT. The CDR3 region has the DNA TGTGCCAGCAGGGAGGGCGGGAACACCGGGGAGCTGTTTTTT. This codes for CASREGGNTGELFF.

To note about this clonotype: A read error may produce the germline difference seen at one junction end. The J gene is TRBJ2-1, the V gene TRBV19, with 10 bases fitting TRBD1. This CDR3 spans 13 amino acids. CDR1 LNHDA and CDR2 SQIVND come from the germline V gene (reference sequence). Written as DNA, the CDR3 is TGCGCCAGTAGTATGGGGACAGGGGACCGGCAGTTCTTC. Translated, it gives CASSMGTGDRQFF.

This clonotype showed up many times. The gene calls are TRBV6-1 and TRBJ2-3; 11 bases map to TRBD2. The V gene's germline CDR1 is MNHNS and CDR2 SASEGT. The CDR3 covers 15 residues. The J segment lost 3 bases and the V segment lost 7 bases, leaving 6 bases of the junction unmatched. In DNA form, the CDR3 reads TGTGCCAGCACGAGTAGCGGGAGGGCAACAGATACGCAGTATTTT. It translates to CASTSSGRATDTQYF.

This clonotype showed up just a few times. The chain couples TRBV14 to TRBJ1-1, with 8 bases lining up with TRBD1. The trim removed 5 bases at V and 11 bases at J, leaving 13 bases unmatched. CDR3 size: 14 residues. Germline CDR1 and CDR2: SGHDN and FVKESK. This chain's CDR3 is CASSYRQGTTGAFF. The CDR3 DNA reads as TGTGCCAGCAGCTATAGACAGGGGACGACAGGGGCTTTCTTT. The variable domain in full, completed from reference TRBV14 and TRBJ1-1, reads EAGVTQFPSHSVIEKGQTVTLRCDPISGHDNLYWYRRVMGKEIKFLLHFVKESKQDESGMPNNRFLAERTGGTYSTLKVQPAELEDSGVYFCASSYRQGTTGAFFGQGTRLTVV.

This clonotype was seen many times. The chain recombines TRBV20-1 with TRBJ2-1; 10 bases map to TRBD2. V lost 1 base, J lost 10 bases, and 10 bases stayed unmatched. Germline V gene data show CDR1 as DFQATT and CDR2 as SNEGSKA (reference sequence). The CDR3 spans 15 residues. DNA of the CDR3: TGCAGTGCTAGAGGGCTAGCGGGAGTGTCCCGGGAGCAGTTCTTC. Protein sequence: CSARGLAGVSREQFF.

This clonotype was picked up a small number of times. The chain couples TRBV3-1 to TRBJ2-5; 14 bases line up with TRBD2. V lost 0 bases to trimming and J lost 1 base; unmatched junction nucleotides: 1. The germline V gene encodes CDR1 LGHDT and CDR2 YNNKEL (reference sequence). The CDR3 spans 17 residues. CDR3: CASSQEGTSGSQETQYF. DNA of the CDR3: TGTGCCAGCAGCCAAGAAGGGACTAGCGGGAGCCAAGAGACCCAGTACTTC.

This clonotype was observed many times. The genes are TRBV2 and TRBJ2-7, with D tentatively TRBD2 (5 bases). The V gene's germline CDR1 is SNHLY and CDR2 FYNNEI. V was trimmed by 8 bases and J by 7 bases, leaving 15 bases between them. CDR3 length: 12 residues. DNA of the CDR3: TGTGCCAGCCGGGGAAGCGTGAAGGAGCAGTACTTC. This gives the protein CASRGSVKEQYF.

This clonotype was picked up a small number of times. The chain employs TRBV27 and TRBJ1-1; D remains unclear. CDR3 size: 13 residues. CDR1 MNHEY and CDR2 SMNVEV come from the germline V gene (reference sequence). Trimming cost V 3 bases and J 3 bases, with 8 bases left between them. CDR3 coding DNA: TGTGCCAGCAGTTTTTCATCGGACACTGAAGCTTTCTTT. Protein: CASSFSSDTEAFF.

This clonotype was seen a few times. The chain carries TRBV19 and TRBJ1-5; 8 bases match TRBD1. This CDR3 has 14 amino acids. Looked up from germline, CDR1 is LNHDA and CDR2 is SQIVND (reference sequence). V shed 5 bases and J 4 bases; nucleotides not matched to a gene: 4. This CDR3 is CASSEDRENQPQHF. The CDR3 DNA reads TGTGCCAGTAGTGAGGACAGGGAAAATCAGCCCCAGCATTTT.

This clonotype was seen repeatedly, ten times or more. A read error may account for a junction end that differs from germline. The chain joins TRBV5-1 to TRBJ2-2; tentative D call: TRBD1 (5 bases). From germline, CDR1 is SGHRS and CDR2 YFSETQ. This CDR3 contains 14 residues. The CDR3 loop reads CASSPQGYTGELFF. CDR3 nucleotide sequence: TGTGCCAGCAGCCCGCAGGGATACACCGGGGAGCTGTTTTTT.

This clonotype was found many times. V is TRBV11-2 and J is TRBJ2-5; TRBD1 is a possible D gene (8 bases). The CDR3 runs 14 residues. Germline CDR1 and CDR2: SGHAT and FQNNGV. V lost 4 bases and J lost 5, with 14 bases in between. The CDR3 bases are TGTGCCAGCAGCTACACAGGGGGGGACGAGACCCAGTACTTC. Its protein is CASSYTGGDETQYF.

There are a few counts of this clonotype. The chain carries TRBV5-6 and TRBJ2-5; a weak D match, TRBD1 (6 bases). Germline CDR1 SGHDT, CDR2 YYEEEE. The CDR3 is made up of 15 amino acids. Deletions cut 1 base from V and 4 bases from J, with 14 bases between. CDR3 bases: TGTGCCAGCAGCTTGAGGACTTTAGGGGGAGAGACCCAGTACTTC. Its protein product is CASSLRTLGGETQYF.

This clonotype occurred many times. The chain recombines TRBV18 with TRBJ2-4; TRBD2 agrees at 7 bases. The V and J ends lost 2 bases and 0 bases, in that order; junction bases with no gene match: 4. The CDR3 length is 16 residues. The germline gives CDR1 KGHSH, CDR2 LQKENI. CDR3 coding DNA: TGTGCCAGCTCACCAGTGGCGGGAGAAGCCAAAAACATTCAGTACTTC. As protein: CASSPVAGEAKNIQYF.

This clonotype was recorded at least ten times. This chain links TRBV11-2 with TRBJ2-1, with 7 nucleotides matching TRBD2. Germline V lookup: CDR1 SGHAT, CDR2 FQNNGV. V dropped 6 bases and J dropped 7; count of bases not matched to a gene: 9. There are 14 residues in the CDR3. CDR3 in amino acids: CASRSGNRINEQFF. The CDR3 DNA reads TGTGCCAGCAGGAGCGGGAACCGTATAAATGAGCAGTTCTTC. The variable domain in full, with the rest retrieved from reference TRBV11-2 and TRBJ2-1, is EAGVAQSPRYKIIEKRQSVAFWCNPISGHATLYWYQQILGQGPKLLIQFQNNGVVDDSQLPKDRFSAERLKGVDSTLKIQPAKLEDSAVYLCASRSGNRINEQFFGPGTRLTVL.

This clonotype was detected once. The junction and the germline gene differ at one end; a read error may be behind it. This chain joins TRBV20-1 and TRBJ2-1, with TRBD2 matching over 8 bases. This CDR3 has 11 amino acids. The germline V gene encodes CDR1 DFQATT and CDR2 SNEGSKA (reference sequence). The CDR3 reads CSASRFSGSIF. In DNA, the CDR3 is TGCAGTGCCAGTAGGTTCAGCGGGAGTATCTTC.

This clonotype was seen a handful of times. The CDR3 DNA reads TGTGCCAGCAGCACCGGTGGGGGGCCGACAGATACGCAGTATTTT. Residues: CASSTGGGPTDTQYF. This rearrangement joins TRBV9 to TRBJ2-3; perhaps D is TRBD1 or TRBD2 (6 bases each). Germline V gene sequence: CDR1 SGDLS, CDR2 YYNGEE. V gave up 4 bases and J gave up 3 bases, with 15 bases separating them. This CDR3 region has 15 residues. Variable domain in full (rest from reference TRBV9 and TRBJ2-3): DSGVTQTPKHLITATGQRVTLRCSPRSGDLSVYWYQQSLDQGLQFLIQYYNGEERAKGNILERFSAQQFPDLHSELNLSSLELGDSALYFCASSTGGGPTDTQYFGPGTRLTVL.